This record looks at one TCR beta chain sequence and its context. The target antigen is unknown. This sample was taken from a study of T-cell memory formation after mild COVID-19. The CDR3 loop spans 16 amino acids. Germline V gene lookup returns CDR1 DFQATT and CDR2 SNEGSKA (reference sequence). Germline trimming cut 3 bases from V and 0 bases from J; bases unmatched to any gene: 8. TCRdb recomputed calls from the 5' RACE reads with MiXCR, one row per CDR3 protein. The profile shows around 150,000 distinct CDR3 sequences, 9.5% to 13% of them singletons. Study-level points and caveats: Clones contracting across day 15 to 85 had a balanced CD4/CD8 profile; later expanding clones leaned CD4+.

This receptor was obtained from a man younger than 35 who had mild COVID-19 (a few samples of this study predate the infection). Cell type and time point are not known. V gene TRBV20-1 combines with J gene TRBJ1-3; 7 bases fit TRBD1. The specimen sequenced was PBMCs or a T cell subset sorted from them (not recorded which). The CDR3 here is CSASPGGQPSGNTIYF. The CDR3 nucleotides are TGCAGTGCTAGCCCCGGGGGACAGCCCTCTGGAAACACCATATATTTT.